These 23 T cell receptor beta chains were sequenced from one sample in a study of blood T cells in healthy people across ages (dated by TCRdb to the mid-2010s). The method behind the library was 5' RACE. The instrument given in TCRdb is Illumina HiSeq 2500. The second PCR ran for about 6 to 12 cycles and used a J-beta primer mix along with a sample-barcoded 5' primer. TCRdb reanalyzed the raw reads on its own, using fastp at Q25 for trimming and MiXCR for clone calling, and kept in-frame beta chains. A single entry per CDR3 protein holds the most common genes and DNA from its merged rows. This sample lists 800,000 to 1,300,000 distinct CDR3 sequences; about 25% were detected once. The top ten constitute approximately 0.7% of the sample. These same records also appear under a second study, on T cells of mothers and their children.

Sequenced input: blood. These receptors all stem from a girl aged 2 to 9 in good health.

The chain employs TRBV29-1 and TRBJ1-2; 7 bases agree with TRBD1. Germline-derived CDR1 and CDR2 are SQVTM and ANQGSEA. The CDR3 contains 13 residues. V lost 5 bases, J lost 2 bases, and 5 bases stayed unmatched. CDR3 sequence (DNA): TGCAGCGTTAACAGGGGCGCCAACTATGGCTACACCTTC. Translation gives CSVNRGANYGYTF.

A few counts support this clonotype. The V and J genes are TRBV27 and TRBJ2-3; D unresolved. Trimming cost V 3 bases and J 3 bases, with 7 bases left between them. Germline-derived CDR1 and CDR2 are MNHEY and SMNVEV (reference sequence). CDR3 length: 13 residues. CDR3 DNA: TGTGCCAGCAGTTTCGCCCTTACAGATACGCAGTATTTT. Encoded protein: CASSFALTDTQYF.

As regards this clonotype: Possible read error: a much larger clone is one base away. The chain is built from TRBV27 and TRBJ2-1; the match to TRBD2 covers 13 bases. V lost 5 bases and J lost 13; bases outside the gene matches: 11. The CDR3 loop spans 15 amino acids. The germline CDR1 and CDR2 sequences are MNHEY and SMNVEV (reference sequence). CDR3 protein: CASSLLAGGALGQFF. As DNA, the CDR3 is TGTGCCAGCAGTCTACTAGCGGGGGGGGCTTTGGGCCAGTTCTTC.

The chain joins TRBV4-3 to TRBJ1-2, with D unclear. The germline V and J ends were trimmed by 3 bases and 3 bases, with 8 bases remaining between them. Per germline, CDR1 LGHNA and CDR2 YSLEER. The CDR3 contains 13 residues. CDR3 DNA: TGCGCCAGCAGCCAGAGTGTCTACTATGGCTACACCTTC. Translation gives CASSQSVYYGYTF.

This clonotype has more than one count but fewer than ten. CDR3 nucleotides: TGCGCCAGCAGCCAAGACGGATTAGGGCGTCGGGAGCAGTACTTC. Translation: CASSQDGLGRREQYF. The rearrangement joins TRBV4-1 to TRBJ2-5; perhaps TRBD2 as D (6 bases). Germline values: CDR1 MGHRA, CDR2 YSYEKL. This CDR3 has 15 residues. Trimming cost V 0 bases and J 11 bases, with 19 bases left between them.

V usage is TRBV20-1 and J usage is TRBJ2-1; D may correspond to TRBD1 or TRBD2 (5 bases each). This CDR3 region has 14 residues. The V end was cut by 0 bases, the J end by 5 bases, with 11 bases between. Germline V gene data show CDR1 as DFQATT and CDR2 as SNEGSKA (reference sequence). CDR3 amino acids: CSARDPGRNNEQFF. The CDR3 DNA follows: TGCAGTGCTAGAGATCCGGGGCGCAACAATGAGCAGTTCTTC.

This clonotype was seen a few times. CDR3 coding DNA: TGTGCCAGCAGTTACGAGTTACGAGGGACAGAAGAGACCCAGTACTTC. Translation: CASSYELRGTEETQYF. The chain has TRBV6-2 or TRBV6-3 and TRBJ2-5; 7 nucleotides line up with TRBD1. The V segment lost 2 bases and the J segment 3 bases; nucleotides outside the gene matches: 9. Germline V gene data show CDR1 as MNHEY and CDR2 as SVGEGT. The CDR3 spans 16 residues.

J is TRBJ1-6 and V is TRBV20-1; D not resolved. V was clipped by 0 bases and J by 9 bases, with 6 bases between them. Germline V gene sequence: CDR1 DFQATT, CDR2 SNEGSKA (reference sequence). This CDR3 comprises 12 residues. CDR3 in amino acids: CSARDSASPLHF. The CDR3 region has the DNA TGCAGTGCTAGAGATTCTGCTTCACCCCTCCACTTT.

V gene TRBV11-2 combines with J gene TRBJ2-1; D perhaps matches TRBD1 (7 bases). The CDR3 runs to 14 residues. Between the trimmed V and J ends, which lost 6 bases and 4 bases, there was a span of 13 bases. Germline V gene sequence: CDR1 SGHAT, CDR2 FQNNGV. For the CDR3, the DNA is TGTGCCAGCAGTCGCGGGACAGATTACAATGAGCAGTTCTTC. This codes for CASSRGTDYNEQFF. Based on the CDR3 plus reference TRBV11-2 and TRBJ2-1, the full variable domain is EAGVAQSPRYKIIEKRQSVAFWCNPISGHATLYWYQQILGQGPKLLIQFQNNGVVDDSQLPKDRFSAERLKGVDSTLKIQPAKLEDSAVYLCASSRGTDYNEQFFGPGTRLTVL.

This clonotype was seen more than once but under ten times. The gene calls are TRBV6-5 and TRBJ1-5, with D hard to call. The CDR3 has 18 residues. Germline V gives CDR1 MNHEY, CDR2 SVGAGI. V lost 0 bases to trimming and J lost 7 bases, with 22 bases between them. This CDR3 reads CASSYSRAPDGRRQPQHF. CDR3 in DNA: TGTGCCAGCAGTTACTCGAGGGCTCCGGACGGGAGGAGGCAGCCCCAGCATTTT.

The chain couples TRBV10-3 to TRBJ2-4; TRBD1 agrees at 9 bases. The germline V gene encodes CDR1 ENHRY and CDR2 SYGVKD. The ends lost 10 bases at V and 13 bases at J; junction bases unmatched: 14. CDR3 length: 13 amino acids. CDR3 amino acids: CANTGGAMEAQYF. CDR3 DNA sequence: TGTGCCAATACAGGGGGCGCCATGGAGGCCCAGTACTTC.

This chain links TRBV12-3 or TRBV12-4 with TRBJ1-1; D call uncertain. Trimming removed 3 bases at V and 2 bases at J, with 10 bases between. This CDR3 has 14 amino acids. CDR3 sequence (DNA): TGTGCCAGCAGTTTTTTCCCGGGTAACACTGAAGCTTTCTTT. Translated, it gives CASSFFPGNTEAFF.

In this sample, this clonotype turned up a few times. This chain uses TRBV7-9 with TRBJ1-2; D gene ambiguous. The V and J ends lost 5 bases and 1 base respectively, with 11 bases between them. CDR1 and CDR2 from the germline V gene are SEHNR and FQNEAQ (reference sequence). The CDR3 contains 14 residues. The chain's CDR3 is CASSVQHHNYGYTF. CDR3 bases: TGTGCCAGCAGCGTCCAACACCATAACTATGGCTACACCTTC.

This clonotype came up a few times. The rearrangement links TRBV20-1 to TRBJ2-5, with TRBD2 identical over 10 bases. The DNA end is more similar to TRBJ2-1, so the J call may be wrong. CDR3 length: 13 amino acids. Germline V gene data show CDR1 as DFQATT and CDR2 as SNEGSKA (reference sequence). The chain's CDR3 is CSARLAGVHEQFF. The CDR3 bases are TGCAGTGCTAGGCTAGCGGGAGTTCATGAGCAGTTCTTC.

This clonotype was seen only a few times. The chain is built from TRBV29-1 and TRBJ1-2, with a possible D match to TRBD1 (5 bases). The CDR3 is made up of 13 amino acids. Looked up from germline, CDR1 is SQVTM and CDR2 is ANQGSEA. Deletions cut 1 base from V and 4 bases from J, with 10 bases between. This chain's CDR3 is CSVEGGTPYGYTF. The CDR3 nucleotides are TGCAGCGTTGAAGGGGGGACTCCCTATGGCTACACCTTC.

The chain carries TRBV12-3 or TRBV12-4 and TRBJ2-7; D remains unclear. CDR3 length: 14 amino acids. Trimming removed 1 base at V and 2 bases at J, with 9 bases between. CDR3 sequence reads: CASSLVVGTYEQYF. CDR3 nucleotides: TGTGCCAGCAGTTTAGTTGTCGGAACCTACGAGCAGTACTTC.

This clonotype is a singleton in its sample. This chain joins TRBV12-3 or TRBV12-4 and TRBJ1-2; 8 positions match TRBD1. CDR3 length equals 13 residues. The V segment lost 5 bases and the J segment 8 bases; nucleotides outside the gene matches: 7. The CDR3 coding sequence is TGTGCCAGCAGTCCCCTTCAGGGGGCCGGCTACACCTTC. Protein: CASSPLQGAGYTF.

The chain carries TRBV5-1 and TRBJ1-1; D is undetermined. Trimming took 4 bases from V and 4 from J, leaving 17 bases between them. The germline V gene has CDR1 SGHRS and CDR2 YFSETQ. CDR3 length: 15 residues. The CDR3 coding sequence is TGCGCCAGCAGCCCTACGGACCCTCGGGTCACTGAAGCTTTCTTT. It codes for CASSPTDPRVTEAFF.

This clonotype has a handful of counts. The rearrangement joins TRBV3-1 to TRBJ2-7, with 13 nucleotides matching TRBD2. Germline V gene sequence: CDR1 LGHDT, CDR2 YNNKEL (reference sequence). The CDR3 contains 16 residues. The junction had 2 bases not matched to a gene; V was cut back by 0 bases and J by 3 bases. CDR3 amino acids: CASSQEGLAGIYEQYF. DNA for the CDR3: TGTGCCAGCAGCCAAGAGGGACTAGCGGGAATCTACGAGCAGTACTTC.

This chain uses TRBV5-1 with TRBJ2-7; 11 nucleotides align to TRBD2. The junction had 6 bases not matched to a gene; V was cut back by 4 bases and J by 0 bases. The CDR3 is made up of 16 amino acids. The germline gives CDR1 SGHRS, CDR2 YFSETQ. The CDR3 sequence: CASSKGLAEYSYEQYF. The CDR3 coding sequence is TGCGCCAGCAGCAAGGGACTAGCGGAGTACTCCTACGAGCAGTACTTC.

This clonotype turned up a few times. The V and J genes are TRBV7-3 and TRBJ2-3; 9 bases align to TRBD2. Unmatched junction bases numbered 11, after V lost 2 bases and J lost 2 bases. The germline V gene encodes CDR1 SGHTA and CDR2 FQGTGA. The CDR3 sequence is 18 residues long. CDR3 sequence (DNA): TGTGCCAGCAGCTTAGGGACCAGCGGGGGGCCCCTCACAGATACGCAGTATTTT. Translating it yields CASSLGTSGGPLTDTQYF.

This clonotype was picked up a small number of times. V usage is TRBV6-6 and J usage is TRBJ1-6; 8 bases map to TRBD1. Germline CDR1 MNHNY, CDR2 SVGAGI (reference sequence). The CDR3 is made up of 16 amino acids. V lost 5 bases to trimming and J lost 0 bases; unmatched junction nucleotides: 3. Here the CDR3 DNA reads TGTGCCAGCAGTAGACAGGGGAGCTCCTATAATTCACCCCTCCACTTT. It is translated as CASSRQGSSYNSPLHF.

Worth noting for this clonotype: Germline is not matched at one junction end, which may reflect a read error. This sequence joins TRBV11-2 and TRBJ2-1; maybe TRBD2 (5 bases). This CDR3 region has 14 residues. Germline lookup yields CDR1 SGHAT and CDR2 FQNNGV. This chain's CDR3 is CASSSSGTYNEPFF. The DNA of the CDR3 is TGTGCCAGCAGCTCCAGCGGTACCTACAATGAGCCGTTCTTC. Using reference TRBV11-2 and TRBJ2-1 for the parts outside the CDR3, the full variable domain is EAGVAQSPRYKIIEKRQSVAFWCNPISGHATLYWYQQILGQGPKLLIQFQNNGVVDDSQLPKDRFSAERLKGVDSTLKIQPAKLEDSAVYLCASSSSGTYNEPFFGPGTRLTVL.